Below, 21 T cell receptor beta chains from the same sample are listed, as sequenced in a study of shared T cell receptors in the human thymus. Method: immunoSEQ multiplex PCR; TCRdb's copy keeps in-frame clones and lacks some. Of some 760,000 clones listed, 75% to 90% were seen once; the top ten hold roughly 0.01%. These data were also filed under a second study, of human thymus T cells.

The sequencing input was thymocytes. The receptors were sampled from a girl less than two years old with a congenital heart defect.

The chain joins TRBV7-9 to TRBJ1-1, with 7 bases lining up with TRBD1. This CDR3 is 13 amino acids long. CDR1 and CDR2 from the germline V gene are SEHNR and FQNEAQ (reference sequence). After removal of 7 bases from V and 4 bases from J, the junction contained 6 bases not matched to a gene. The CDR3 coding sequence is TGTGCCAGCACCCAACAGGGGAGCACTGAAGCTTTCTTT. Its translation is CASTQQGSTEAFF. The variable domain in full, completed from reference TRBV7-9 and TRBJ1-1, reads DTGVSQNPRHKITKRGQNVTFRCDPISEHNRLYWYRQTLGQGPEFLTYFQNEAQLEKSRLLSDRFSAERPKGSFSTLEIQRTEQGDSAMYLCASTQQGSTEAFFGQGTRLTVV.

This sequence joins TRBV4-1 and TRBJ2-1; possible D gene TRBD2, 5 bases. The CDR3 runs 15 residues. Germline CDR1 is MGHRA and CDR2 is YSYEKL. V lost 3 bases, J lost 1 base, and 10 bases lay in between. CDR3 residues: CASSHSKRSYNEQFF. The CDR3 DNA follows: TGCGCCAGCAGCCACTCTAAGCGGTCCTACAATGAGCAGTTCTTC.

The rearrangement links TRBV7-9 to TRBJ2-1, with 7 bases aligning to TRBD1. The CDR3 sequence is 15 residues long. Germline-derived CDR1 and CDR2 are SEHNR and FQNEAQ (reference sequence). With V trimmed by 5 bases and J by 7 bases, 11 bases remained unmatched. The CDR3, as DNA: TGTGCCAGCAGCCTCGTAGGGGGCAGGGGAAATGAGCAGTTCTTC. Translated: CASSLVGGRGNEQFF.

This chain joins TRBV9 and TRBJ2-7; 7 positions agree with TRBD2. Trimming cost V 3 bases and J 0 bases; bases outside gene matches: 12. The CDR3 length is 17 residues. Germline assignment: CDR1 SGDLS and CDR2 YYNGEE. CDR3 coding DNA: TGTGCCAGCAGCGCCGGTTGGGGGGGTAGCGACTCCTACGAGCAGTACTTC. The encoded protein is CASSAGWGGSDSYEQYF.

This chain uses TRBV2 with TRBJ1-4; D is perhaps TRBD1 (5 bases). Looked up from germline, CDR1 is SNHLY and CDR2 is FYNNEI. The CDR3 is 19 residues long. V lost 7 bases and J 3 bases, leaving 27 bases between the germline ends. The CDR3 loop reads CASTSRPEGRTIPNEKLFF. The CDR3 DNA is TGTGCCAGCACGTCAAGGCCGGAGGGGCGAACTATCCCTAATGAAAAACTGTTTTTT.

The rearrangement joins TRBV7-9 to TRBJ2-3; D uncertain. Trimming took off 5 bases at V and 4 bases at J, with 7 bases between the two ends. In germline, CDR1 is SEHNR, CDR2 FQNEAQ (reference sequence). CDR3 size: 12 residues. The CDR3 loop is CASSPPPDTQYF. The CDR3 nucleotides read TGTGCCAGCAGCCCCCCTCCAGATACGCAGTATTTT.

The chain uses TRBV27 and TRBJ1-3; TRBD1 matches at 7 bases. The CDR3 covers 15 residues. V was pared by 6 bases and J by 1 base, with 6 bases of the junction left unmatched. Germline CDR1 MNHEY, CDR2 SMNVEV (reference sequence). In DNA, the CDR3 is TGTGCCAGCAGGACGACAGGGAAATCTGGAAACACCATATATTTT. Translated: CASRTTGKSGNTIYF.

The CDR3 DNA reads TGTGCCAGCAGCCCCCTTTCCGGGACTCCTAATGAAAAACTGTTTTTT. It translates to CASSPLSGTPNEKLFF. The chain has TRBV14 and TRBJ1-4, with D perhaps matching TRBD1 (5 bases). V lost 4 bases and J lost 3, with 15 bases in between. The CDR3 loop spans 16 amino acids. Germline V CDR1 and CDR2: SGHDN, FVKESK.

In DNA form, the CDR3 reads TGTGCCAGCAGTGGACAGGGGGCCAACCCTGCTAGGGCTAATGAAAAACTGTTTTTT. This sequence encodes CASSGQGANPARANEKLFF. J is TRBJ1-4 and V is TRBV2; TRBD1 matches 10 bases. Germline V CDR1 and CDR2: SNHLY, FYNNEI. The J segment lost 3 bases and the V segment lost 4 bases, leaving 14 bases of the junction unmatched. This CDR3 comprises 19 residues.

The chain combines TRBV28 with TRBJ2-1, with D perhaps matching TRBD2 (7 bases). The CDR3 is 18 residues long. Trimming took off 4 bases at V and 8 bases at J, with 27 bases between the two ends. Germline V gene sequence: CDR1 MDHEN, CDR2 SYDVKM. DNA of the CDR3: TGTGCCAGCAGTTCCCAAGCCGTTCCGGGGGGCCCCACGGATGAGCAGTTCTTC. It translates to CASSSQAVPGGPTDEQFF. Supplemented by reference TRBV28 and TRBJ2-1, the full variable domain reads DVKVTQSSRYLVKRTGEKVFLECVQDMDHENMFWYRQDPGLGLRLIYFSYDVKMKEKGDIPEGYSVSREKKERFSLILESASTNQTSMYLCASSSQAVPGGPTDEQFFGPGTRLTVL.

This clone was seen only a few times. The V and J genes are TRBV4-2 and TRBJ2-7, with 7 bases identical to TRBD1. CDR1 and CDR2 (germline): LGHNA, YNFKEQ. The CDR3 contains 15 residues. V gave up 0 bases and J gave up 6 bases; unmatched junction bases: 8. The CDR3 here is CASSQDVQGKGEQYF. The CDR3 nucleotides are TGTGCCAGCAGCCAAGATGTACAGGGGAAAGGCGAGCAGTACTTC.

V and J are TRBV4-1 and TRBJ1-1; tentative D call: TRBD1 (5 bases). Germline CDR1 MGHRA, CDR2 YSYEKL. CDR3 size: 13 residues. Trimming removed 3 bases at V and 5 bases at J, with 10 bases between. The CDR3 sequence: CASSHRGGTEAFF. CDR3 DNA sequence: TGCGCCAGCAGCCATCGGGGGGGGACTGAAGCTTTCTTT.

This sequence joins TRBV4-1 and TRBJ2-5; 10 bases line up with TRBD1. CDR3 size: 16 residues. CDR1 and CDR2 (germline): MGHRA, YSYEKL. V shed 6 bases, J shed 0 bases, and the junction held 7 bases outside the gene matches. As DNA, the CDR3 is TGCGCCAGCAGAAGTCCGGACAGGGGGGACCAAGAGACCCAGTACTTC. Amino acids: CASRSPDRGDQETQYF.

The chain has TRBV7-9 and TRBJ1-1, with 9 positions matching TRBD1. Germline-derived CDR1 and CDR2 are SEHNR and FQNEAQ (reference sequence). J gave up 2 bases and V 4 bases, and 8 bases lay outside the gene matches. CDR3 length: 16 amino acids. The CDR3 DNA sequence: TGTGCCAGCAGCTCACCCCCGGGACAGGGAAACACTGAAGCTTTCTTT. Its protein product is CASSSPPGQGNTEAFF.

This chain links TRBV5-4 with TRBJ1-3; D call uncertain. The CDR3 loop spans 15 amino acids. V was clipped by 0 bases and J by 0 bases, with 7 bases between them. Per the germline V gene, CDR1 is SGHNT and CDR2 is YYREEE (reference sequence). The CDR3 sequence: CASSLEQSSGNTIYF. The CDR3 nucleotides read TGTGCCAGCAGCTTGGAACAGAGCTCTGGAAACACCATATATTTT.

The chain employs TRBV7-6 and TRBJ2-5, with a weak D call TRBD2 (6 bases). V was shortened by 5 bases and J by 7 bases, with 23 bases between the two germline ends. Germline CDR1 and CDR2: SGHVS and FNYEAQ. This CDR3 has 16 residues. The CDR3 loop is CASSPRYSGIRGTQYF. CDR3 DNA sequence: TGTGCCAGCAGCCCCCGATATAGCGGCATTCGGGGGACCCAGTACTTC.

This rearrangement joins TRBV4-1 to TRBJ1-6; possibly TRBD1 for D (5 bases). With 5 bases removed from V and 0 bases from J, the gap between germline ends came to 11 bases. CDR3 length equals 16 residues. Germline CDR1 is MGHRA and CDR2 is YSYEKL. CDR3 DNA: TGCGCCAGCAGCGGTAACAGGAGCTCCTATAATTCACCCCTCCACTTT. Translation: CASSGNRSSYNSPLHF.

The chain joins TRBV5-8 to TRBJ1-5; possibly TRBD1 for D (6 bases). Germline lookup yields CDR1 SGHTS and CDR2 YDEGEE. Between the trimmed V and J ends, which lost 4 bases and 0 bases, there was a span of 17 bases. This CDR3 has 17 residues. CDR3 nucleotide sequence: TGTGCCAGCAGCCCCCTCGGGACACCTTATAGCAATCAGCCCCAGCATTTT. The encoded protein is CASSPLGTPYSNQPQHF.

The rearrangement uses TRBV6-5 and TRBJ1-1; the D gene is possibly TRBD1 (5 bases). Germline CDR1 is MNHEY and CDR2 is SVGAGI. V was trimmed by 0 bases and J by 1 base, leaving 12 bases between them. CDR3 length: 16 amino acids. This CDR3 reads CASSYSGTRSNTEAFF. In nucleotides, the CDR3 is TGTGCCAGCAGTTACTCTGGGACTCGGTCGAACACTGAAGCTTTCTTT.

The chain employs TRBV19 and TRBJ1-2, with D unresolved. The germline gives CDR1 LNHDA, CDR2 SQIVND (reference sequence). The CDR3 runs 15 residues. V gave up 4 bases and J gave up 5 bases, with 17 bases separating them. Here the CDR3 reads CASSNGTRNLYGYTF. For the CDR3, the DNA is TGTGCCAGTAGTAACGGTACGAGGAACCTTTATGGCTACACCTTC.

The chain uses TRBV19 and TRBJ1-2; D ambiguous. Trimming took 1 base from V and 4 from J, leaving 10 bases between them. The CDR3 consists of 14 residues. Germline lookup yields CDR1 LNHDA and CDR2 SQIVND (reference sequence). The CDR3 protein is CASSIGPGFYGYTF. The CDR3 DNA reads TGTGCCAGTAGTATAGGTCCGGGTTTCTATGGCTACACCTTC. Together with reference TRBV19 and TRBJ1-2, the CDR3 gives the full variable domain: DGGITQSPKYLFRKEGQNVTLSCEQNLNHDAMYWYRQDPGQGLRLIYYSQIVNDFQKGDIAEGYSVSREKKESFPLTVTSAQKNPTAFYLCASSIGPGFYGYTFGSGTRLTVV.